The clone carrying this T cell receptor (beta chain) was found many times. Its antigen is not identified. These data belong to a study of identical twins. Whole-study results and caveats: Whereas memory repertoires showed no such difference, abundant cord blood beta clonotypes carried fewer insertions. Models came in too low on out-of-frame TCR alpha sharing in monozygotic twins.

Template switching introduced a universal primer site, and the cDNA bore unique molecular identifiers. MiXCR, applied by TCRdb to the 5' RACE reads, yields one record per CDR3 protein. The table has 200,000 to 250,000 distinct CDR3 sequences, approximately 8.3% seen once; the top ten hold around 1.8%. With 0 bases removed from V and 8 bases from J, the gap between germline ends came to 14 bases. Germline loops: CDR1 MGHRA, CDR2 YSYEKL. There are 15 residues in the CDR3. The same data also went into a second study, on yellow fever vaccine responses in identical twins.

The sequencing sample was made of memory (CD45RO+) T cells sorted from blood. This chain joins TRBV4-1 and TRBJ2-1; D not resolved. The receptor was derived from a woman aged 18-35 years in good health. The CDR3 DNA follows: TGCGCCAGCAGCCAAGATACTTCCCTACGATATGAGCAGTTCTTC. It is translated as CASSQDTSLRYEQFF.